The 22 T cell receptor beta chains listed next were all sequenced from one sample in a study of metastatic and nonmetastatic thyroid tumors. Through MiXCR, TCRdb re-clonotyped the PCR reads. This sample yields tens of thousands of clones, of which around a fifth are seen a single time; around 17% belongs to the top ten. The entire patient cohort was treatment-naive prior to thyroid surgery. The sequenced sample was blood. The receptors come from a female donor with papillary thyroid cancer or a benign thyroid nodule (not recorded which). Some clones in this sample may be carry-over from other donors' samples.

This clone was counted ten times or more. This CDR3 is also generated by other DNA sequences in the sample. The CDR3 sequence: CASSKLAENTGELFF. For the CDR3, the DNA is TGTGCCAGCAGTAAACTAGCGGAGAACACCGGGGAGCTGTTTTTT. The chain joins TRBV6-1 to TRBJ2-2; the match to TRBD2 covers 8 bases. The CDR3 spans 15 residues. Germline CDR1 MNHNS, CDR2 SASEGT. Trimming cost V 5 bases and J 1 base; bases outside gene matches: 3.

This clone was counted many times. The chain combines TRBV7-8 with TRBJ1-3; weak D call: TRBD1 (6 bases). This CDR3 has 13 amino acids. In germline, CDR1 is SGHVS, CDR2 FQNEAQ. The ends were cut back, 5 bases at V and 4 bases at J, with 9 bases in the middle. The CDR3 region is CASSPGQGNTIYF. Here the CDR3 DNA reads TGTGCCAGCAGCCCCGGACAGGGAAACACCATATATTTT.

This clone has just a few counts. Since a much larger clone is just one base distant, this may be a read error. The CDR3 carries no conserved terminal phenylalanine or tryptophan, so it likely arises from a read error. The chain carries TRBV4-3 and TRBJ2-5; D not certain. CDR1 is LGHNA, CDR2 YSLEER, per germline. CDR3 size: 13 residues. Trimming removed 1 base at V and 3 bases at J, with 6 bases between. The CDR3 loop is CASSQGLEETQYL. As DNA, the CDR3 is TGCGCCAGCAGCCAAGGGTTAGAAGAGACCCAGTACCTC.

This clone was detected ten times or more. The chain joins TRBV20-1 to TRBJ1-5; 7 nucleotides line up with TRBD1. Germline-derived CDR1 and CDR2 are DFQATT and SNEGSKA (reference sequence). The V and J ends lost 5 bases and 7 bases, in that order; junction bases with no gene match: 14. This CDR3 spans 15 amino acids. CDR3 nucleotides: TGCAGTGCTCTCATGACCTCAGGGGGTCGACAGCCCCAGCATTTT. It specifies CSALMTSGGRQPQHF.

This clone was recorded at least ten times. The V and J genes are TRBV6-1 and TRBJ1-5; TRBD1 aligns across 7 bases. Germline loops: CDR1 MNHNS, CDR2 SASEGT. Germline trimming cut 6 bases from V and 7 bases from J; bases unmatched to any gene: 9. The CDR3 runs to 14 residues. DNA for the CDR3: TGTGCCAGCAGCATACAGGGGTTGCACCAGCCCCAGCATTTT. This encodes CASSIQGLHQPQHF.

This clone was recorded a few times. Since the CDR3 does not end with the conserved phenylalanine or tryptophan, this likely comes from a read error. J is TRBJ2-7 and V is TRBV28; 8 nucleotides agree with TRBD2. V trimming: 1 base; J trimming: 6 bases; junction bases outside the gene matches: 5. CDR3 length equals 14 residues. The germline V gene has CDR1 MDHEN and CDR2 SYDVKM. This chain's CDR3 is CASSLYGRAPEQYS. DNA for the CDR3: TGTGCCAGCAGTTTATACGGGAGGGCCCCCGAGCAGTACTCC.

This clone has ten or more counts. The chain is built from TRBV4-2 and TRBJ1-2; D gene uncertain. The germline V gene encodes CDR1 LGHNA and CDR2 YNFKEQ. The CDR3 is made up of 14 amino acids. V gave up 0 bases and J gave up 7 bases, with 12 bases separating them. CDR3 amino acids: CASSQEGIRTGYTF. DNA of the CDR3: TGTGCCAGCAGCCAAGAAGGGATCAGGACTGGCTACACCTTC.

The V and J genes are TRBV9 and TRBJ2-7; 7 nucleotides align to TRBD2. The V segment lost 2 bases and the J segment 7 bases; nucleotides outside the gene matches: 6. Germline V lookup: CDR1 SGDLS, CDR2 YYNGEE. CDR3 length equals 13 residues. The CDR3 nucleotides read TGTGCCAGCAGCGTGGGGGAGGGAATTGAGCAGTACTTC. Encoded protein: CASSVGEGIEQYF.

This clone was counted at least ten times. This rearrangement joins TRBV2 to TRBJ1-1; D is unclear. Germline assignment: CDR1 SNHLY and CDR2 FYNNEI. With 9 bases removed from V and 4 bases from J, the gap between germline ends came to 15 bases. This CDR3 spans 13 amino acids. CDR3 DNA: TGTGCCAGTCAGGATGTGGGAGGCACTGAAGCTTTCTTT. It translates to CASQDVGGTEAFF. The variable domain in full, with the rest retrieved from reference TRBV2 and TRBJ1-1, is EPEVTQTPSHQVTQMGQEVILRCVPISNHLYFYWYRQILGQKVEFLVSFYNNEISEKSEIFDDQFSVERPDGSNFTLKIRSTKLEDSAMYFCASQDVGGTEAFFGQGTRLTVV.

This clone came up a few times. Since a much larger clone is just one base distant, this may be a read error. This chain connects TRBV11-2 to TRBJ2-2; D not certain. Germline V gene data show CDR1 as SGHAT and CDR2 as FQNNGV. Trimming removed 5 bases from V and 7 bases from J, with 14 bases in between. This CDR3 contains 14 residues. The CDR3 loop is CASSISGLVGELFF. CDR3 bases: TGTGCCAGCAGCATTTCGGGCCTGGTCGGGGAGCTGTTTTTT. The entire variable domain, with the rest obtained from reference TRBV11-2 and TRBJ2-2, is as follows: EAGVAQSPRYKIIEKRQSVAFWCNPISGHATLYWYQQILGQGPKLLIQFQNNGVVDDSQLPKDRFSAERLKGVDSTLKIQPAKLEDSAVYLCASSISGLVGELFFGEGSRLTVL.

This clone was found a few times. J is TRBJ1-3 and V is TRBV6-1, with a weak D call TRBD1 (5 bases). Deletions cut 5 bases from V and 0 bases from J, with 11 bases between. The length of the CDR3 is 15 residues. Germline-derived CDR1 and CDR2 are MNHNS and SASEGT. As DNA, the CDR3 is TGTGCCAGCAGTCGACAGTTAAGCTCTGGAAACACCATATATTTT. Residues: CASSRQLSSGNTIYF.

Concerning this clone itself: Sequence at one end of the junction differs from germline and may be a read error. The chain carries TRBV7-9 and TRBJ1-1; D is unresolved. CDR3 length: 14 amino acids. Germline values: CDR1 SEHNR, CDR2 FQNEAQ (reference sequence). The CDR3: CASSNQTVNTEAFF. The DNA of the CDR3 is TGTGCCAGCAGCAATCAGACGGTGAACACTGAAGCCTTCTTT.

This clone was recorded many times. The V gene is TRBV14, the J gene TRBJ2-1, with TRBD2 as a possible D gene (5 bases). The CDR3 spans 13 residues. Germline-derived CDR1 and CDR2 are SGHDN and FVKESK. V was shortened by 1 base and J by 15 bases, with 16 bases between the two germline ends. The CDR3 DNA reads TGTGCCAGCAGCCAAGCGGACTTCTCTACGCGGTTCTTC. Protein: CASSQADFSTRFF.

This clone has ten or more counts. The chain has TRBV15 and TRBJ2-1; D is uncertain. Germline V gene sequence: CDR1 LNHNV, CDR2 YYDKDF (reference sequence). CDR3 length equals 14 residues. The V and J ends lost 0 bases and 5 bases respectively, with 8 bases between them. CDR3 protein: CATSRDLADNEQFF. The CDR3 DNA reads TGTGCCACCAGCAGAGACCTGGCGGACAATGAGCAGTTCTTC. The full variable domain, rest sourced from reference TRBV15 and TRBJ2-1, is DAMVIQNPRYQVTQFGKPVTLSCSQTLNHNVMYWYQQKSSQAPKLLFHYYDKDFNNEADTPDNFQSRRPNTSFCFLDIRSPGLGDTAMYLCATSRDLADNEQFFGPGTRLTVL.

This clone was recorded at least ten times. The CDR3, as DNA: TGTGCCACCAGTGACTCGACCTATTCTAGCACAGATACGCAGTATTTT. This sequence encodes CATSDSTYSSTDTQYF. The chain combines TRBV24-1 with TRBJ2-3, with D unclear. Trimming removed 4 bases at V and 0 bases at J, with 13 bases between. This CDR3 has 16 amino acids. Germline CDR1 and CDR2: KGHDR and SFDVKD.

This clone has a count of ten or more. The chain combines TRBV16 with TRBJ1-5, with D perhaps TRBD1 (5 bases). V shed 5 bases and J shed 1 base, with 9 bases lying between them. This CDR3 region has 14 residues. In germline, CDR1 is KGHSY, CDR2 FQNENV. DNA of the CDR3: TGTGCCAGCAGCGAGGGGAAGAGCAATCAGCCCCAGCATTTT. Amino acid sequence: CASSEGKSNQPQHF.

The rearrangement links TRBV7-3 to TRBJ2-3; maybe TRBD1 (6 bases). Germline V gives CDR1 SGHTA, CDR2 FQGTGA. The CDR3 has 14 amino acids. Deletions cut 2 bases from V and 4 bases from J, with 10 bases between. The CDR3 here is CASSLWGLSDTQYF. DNA of the CDR3: TGTGCCAGCAGCTTATGGGGGCTCTCAGATACGCAGTATTTT. Variable domain in full (rest from reference TRBV7-3 and TRBJ2-3): GAGVSQTPSNKVTEKGKYVELRCDPISGHTALYWYRQSLGQGPEFLIYFQGTGAADDSGLPNDRFFAVRPEGSVSTLKIQRTERGDSAVYLCASSLWGLSDTQYFGPGTRLTVL.

At least ten counts were recorded for this clone. This rearrangement joins TRBV30 to TRBJ2-3; the D gene is possibly TRBD1 (6 bases). V lost 5 bases to trimming and J lost 1 base, with 10 bases between them. The CDR3 runs to 13 residues. Per the germline V gene, CDR1 is GTSNPN and CDR2 is SVGIG (reference sequence). In DNA form, the CDR3 reads TGTGCCTGGGGTTCAGGGGGCACAGATACGCAGTATTTT. It encodes CAWGSGGTDTQYF.

This clone was seen at least ten times. The CDR3 is CSVEFQGGDYGYTF. The CDR3 nucleotides are TGCAGCGTTGAATTTCAGGGAGGTGACTATGGCTACACCTTC. The chain links TRBV29-1 to TRBJ1-2, with a tentative D call TRBD1 (5 bases). Trimming shortened V by 2 bases and J by 3 bases, and 13 bases separated the two germline ends. Germline CDR1 reads SQVTM; CDR2 reads ANQGSEA. The CDR3 contains 14 residues.

This clone appeared a few times. V usage is TRBV6-5 and J usage is TRBJ1-6; D unclear. Trimming shortened V by 4 bases and J by 8 bases, and 12 bases separated the two germline ends. The CDR3 sequence is 14 residues long. Germline-derived CDR1 and CDR2 are MNHEY and SVGAGI. CDR3 DNA sequence: TGTGCCAGCAGTTTGTATAGGTCCTATTCACCCCTCCACTTT. It yields the protein CASSLYRSYSPLHF.

This clone came up a few times. The rearrangement joins TRBV27 to TRBJ1-2; D is ambiguous. V lost 1 base and J 9 bases, leaving 12 bases between the germline ends. The germline V gene encodes CDR1 MNHEY and CDR2 SMNVEV (reference sequence). The CDR3 covers 13 residues. CDR3 loop: CASSLWMRNCYTF. CDR3 in DNA: TGTGCCAGCAGTTTATGGATGCGAAATTGCTACACCTTC.

On this clone: No conserved phenylalanine or tryptophan ends this CDR3, so it is likely a read error. Because the CDR3's place on the DNA is in doubt, the DNA is left out and the CDR3 is given as listed by TCRdb. The gene calls are TRBV28 and TRBJ1-2; the table's D call TRBD1 went unverified against the DNA. 12 amino acids form the CDR3, both terminal residues included. Germline loops: CDR1 MDHEN, CDR2 SYDVKM. The CDR3 reads CASSLVTGTPSL.